Below, one TCR beta chain is given with its context. The target antigen is unknown. The sample comes from a study of tumor-infiltrating lymphocytes in localized non-small cell lung cancer. Whole-study context: Several tumor histologies, both smoking statuses, and some post-neoadjuvant chemotherapy samples were included.

V lost 6 bases to trimming and J lost 6 bases; unmatched junction nucleotides: 14. The CDR3 contains 15 residues. CDR1 SNHLY and CDR2 FYNNEI come from the germline V gene. Study results and caveats: T-cell fraction did not differ between immunotypes IM1 and IM2.

Repertoires were generated with immunoSEQ multiplex PCR, while TCRdb's copy carries only in-frame clones and drops some. The sample carries tens of thousands of clones, roughly three fifths recorded once. What was sequenced was lung tumor tissue. V usage is TRBV2 and J usage is TRBJ2-7, with 7 bases aligning to TRBD2. This TCR was sampled from a human donor with non-small cell lung cancer. The CDR3 reads CASRRAGPNQGEQYF. CDR3 coding DNA: TGTGCCAGCAGGCGAGCGGGACCCAATCAGGGCGAGCAGTACTTC. Using reference TRBV2 and TRBJ2-7 for the parts outside the CDR3, the full variable domain is EPEVTQTPSHQVTQMGQEVILRCVPISNHLYFYWYRQILGQKVEFLVSFYNNEISEKSEIFDDQFSVERPDGSNFTLKIRSTKLEDSAMYFCASRRAGPNQGEQYFGPGTRLTVT.